Presented here are 2 T cell receptor beta chains from one specimen sequenced in a study of T cell changes during pregnancy in multiple sclerosis (dated by TCRdb to about 2019). The library was obtained by the immunoSEQ multiplex PCR assay. This is the immuneACCESS table as TCRdb keeps it, with only in-frame sequences that have V and J called. A part of the clones is gone; compared with another copy, unresolved V genes explain less than half, and the rest is unexplained. This sample has about 75,000 clones in its table, and 80% to 90% of those were observed once. About 0.9% of the sample lies in the top ten. The starting material was peripheral blood, obtained in the first trimester of pregnancy. The receptors come from a female donor in good health, enrolled as a control in a pregnancy study.

A word on this clone: This CDR3 is also generated by other DNA sequences in the sample. This chain joins TRBV19 and TRBJ2-1, with TRBD2 matching 10 bases. The germline gives CDR1 LNHDA, CDR2 SQIVND (reference sequence). Trimming removed 6 bases from V and 4 bases from J; junction bases left unmatched: 3. The CDR3 covers 14 residues. The DNA for the CDR3 is TGTGCCAGTAGCTTAGCGGGAGGATACAATGAGCAGTTCTTC. Its translation: CASSLAGGYNEQFF.

The rearrangement joins TRBV6-5 to TRBJ1-1; 7 nucleotides align to TRBD1. CDR3 length: 15 amino acids. J lost 1 base, V lost 6 bases, and 8 bases had no gene match. The V gene's germline CDR1 is MNHEY and CDR2 SVGAGI. The CDR3 DNA sequence: TGTGCCAGCAGCTCAACAGGGGTAGGGAACACTGAAGCTTTCTTT. Protein: CASSSTGVGNTEAFF.